This TCR beta chain was identified during a study of T-cell reconstitution after alpha-beta-depleted transplantation in children. Broader study findings: Reports say that about two months after transplant, the alpha-beta T cells came out of several hundred graft clones that had expanded.

Preparation of the TCRbeta library involved a method that used unique molecular identifiers. Via MiXCR, TCRdb re-called the PCR reads, giving one row per CDR3 protein. The repertoire holds some 840,000 distinct CDR3 sequences, with 15% to 20% as singletons. This clonotype was observed at least ten times. As yet, its antigen is unknown. With 6 bases removed from V and 1 base from J, the gap between germline ends came to 8 bases. CDR1 MNHEY and CDR2 SMNVEV come from the germline V gene (reference sequence). This CDR3 comprises 13 residues. This chain joins TRBV27 and TRBJ2-3, with D unresolved. Sequences were derived from PBMCs, mostly from graft donor cells, sampled 360 days after TCRalphabeta/CD19-depleted stem cell transplant. This TCR was recovered from a male patient aged 10-17 years who had a stem cell transplant for acute lymphoblastic leukemia, so the T cells may come from the graft donor. The CDR3 DNA sequence: TGTGCCAGCAGCTTTACAGGCACAGATACGCAGTATTTT. Its protein product is CASSFTGTDTQYF.